The rows below give T cell receptor beta chains drawn from one sample of a study of beta chain features in type 1 diabetes. Produced via immunoSEQ multiplex PCR; TCRdb's table is partial and in-frame only. This sample has about 260,000 clones, with around 21% found just once. The specimen sequenced was naive CD4+ T cells from blood. These receptors came from a woman between 35 and 50 years old with type 1 diabetes. Both conserved end residues are part of each CDR3. Clone size is stated in some rows and not others, as once, few, many or a class when expanded.

v_gene,j_gene,abundance,CDR3aa
TRBV28,TRBJ2-4,.,CATGSTSPGGKNIQYF
TRBV14,TRBJ1-1,few,CASSHTGAEAFF
TRBV5-1,TRBJ2-1,.,CASSLALASYNEQFF
TRBV9,TRBJ2-3,.,CASQRDTGTDTQYF
TRBV4-1,TRBJ1-1,.,CASSQGSGENTEAFF
TRBV9,TRBJ2-7,.,CASSVTGQAYEQYF
TRBV6-6,TRBJ1-4,few,CASSSPEKLFF
TRBV9,TRBJ1-1,.,CASSSSLLPGVIF
TRBV25-1,TRBJ1-1,few,CASSEQSSDYTEAFF
TRBV2,TRBJ1-1,.,CASSGRTGWVNTEAFF
TRBV5-1,TRBJ2-3,.,CASSTGTATDTQYF
TRBV28,TRBJ1-2,few,CASSTQGSPLSGYTF
TRBV4-2,TRBJ1-5,.,CASSQDQSGGQPQHF
TRBV7-2,TRBJ2-7,.,CASSSLRYEQYF
TRBV25-1,TRBJ2-5,few,CASSDMAGNFETQYF
TRBV2,TRBJ2-5,few,CASRQDAGETQYF
TRBV4-3,TRBJ2-3,.,CASSQDGTRTDTQYF
TRBV10-3,TRBJ2-1,few,CAISESYEQFF
TRBV30,TRBJ2-1,few,CAWSHTQGLPEIF
TRBV5-1,TRBJ2-5,few,CASSLLPGPETQYF
TRBV7-2,TRBJ2-4,.,CASSRQGGHIQYF
TRBV28,TRBJ1-1,few,CAITRGHLNTEAFF
TRBV7-2,TRBJ2-3,.,CASSLEARGNTDTQYF
TRBV2,TRBJ1-4,.,CASSESHGKLFF
TRBV7-2,TRBJ2-7,few,CASNFGQGHEQYF
TRBV6-5,TRBJ1-2,once,CASRLEEDYGYTF
TRBV5-1,TRBJ2-1,.,CASSLSGSAYNEQFF
TRBV29-1,TRBJ2-5,few,CSVDRVEETQYF
TRBV2,TRBJ2-1,few,CASRLGGNEQFF
TRBV5-1,TRBJ2-7,.,CASSLQEGYEQYF
TRBV7-9,TRBJ2-3,few,CASNRLAGMPDTQYF
TRBV5-1,TRBJ2-5,.,CASSDGQLETQYF
TRBV29-1,TRBJ1-4,.,CSVEGRQGADEKLFF
TRBV18,TRBJ2-7,.,CASSPGRETYEQYF
TRBV19,TRBJ1-1,few,CASRDRVNTEAFF
TRBV10-3,TRBJ1-2,few,CATPPWVRRWHGYTF
TRBV4-1,TRBJ1-2,few,CASSQGGGRANYGYTF
TRBV7-2,TRBJ2-5,few,CASSLATSGGFETQYF
TRBV27,TRBJ2-5,few,CASSLREEETQYF
TRBV7-2,TRBJ2-3,.,CASSAHRGRTEATQYF
TRBV2,TRBJ2-2,.,CASSPDSRRTGELFF
TRBV4-3,TRBJ1-1,few,CASSHLPGNTEAFF
TRBV19,TRBJ1-1,.,CASSMLAPTGTEAFF
TRBV7-9,TRBJ2-5,.,CASSAGTSGETQYF
TRBV2,TRBJ1-2,.,CASRLDGDGYTF
TRBV29-1,TRBJ1-4,few,CSVRGQPDEKLFF
TRBV28,TRBJ1-3,.,CASSGLGSGNTIYF
TRBV18,TRBJ1-1,few,CASSPDGTSDEAFF
TRBV7-9,TRBJ1-6,.,CASSLTGSSYNSPLHF
TRBV7-9,TRBJ2-1,.,CASSLLQTSGRNEQFF
TRBV5-1,TRBJ1-1,.,CASSSVDRPNTEAFF
TRBV29-1,TRBJ1-5,few,CSVEQSGQPQHF
TRBV4-3,TRBJ1-4,few,CASSLRQAGHEKLFF
TRBV5-6,TRBJ1-2,few,CASSLASVGYTF
TRBV7-9,TRBJ2-1,few,CASSLDGAGGEDEQFF
TRBV7-3,TRBJ2-2,few,CASSSPGTGFGELFF
TRBV29-1,TRBJ2-1,.,CSAGGEQFF
TRBV7-2,TRBJ2-5,.,CASSFRGIETQYF